This TCR beta chain was documented in a study of shared clonotypes between healthy human individuals. Points on this clone: Antigen unknown.

Per germline, CDR1 MDHEN and CDR2 SYDVKM. There are 14 residues in the CDR3. V gave up 7 bases and J gave up 2 bases, with 15 bases separating them. Whole-study results and caveats: On the whole, naive subsets had larger estimated richness than memory subsets had. Rarefaction showed that sequencing of sorted subsets was incomplete (despite large depth).

The deep-level immunoSEQ assay was used. Libraries were prepared by immunoSEQ multiplex PCR; TCRdb keeps only in-frame clonotypes and omits some of them. The sample lists roughly 2,500,000 clones, over 85% occurring once. Investigators divided CD4+ cells into CD45RA+ naive and CD45RA-negative memory subsets. The chain couples TRBV28 to TRBJ2-7, with D possibly matching TRBD1 (5 bases). The sequence came from a man between 18 and 35 years old in good health. Some clones in this sample may be carry-over from other donors' samples. The sequencing input was naive CD4+ T cells from PBMCs. This sample's subset: CD45RA+ positively selected. CDR3 nucleotide sequence: TGTGCCAGCACGCTGGGCAGGGTACCCTACGAGCAGTACTTC. Its translation is CASTLGRVPYEQYF. The full variable domain, rest sourced from reference TRBV28 and TRBJ2-7, is DVKVTQSSRYLVKRTGEKVFLECVQDMDHENMFWYRQDPGLGLRLIYFSYDVKMKEKGDIPEGYSVSREKKERFSLILESASTNQTSMYLCASTLGRVPYEQYFGPGTRLTVT.